One and the same sample provided the 21 T cell receptor beta chains below, sequenced in a study of shared clonotypes between healthy human individuals. Some clones are missing from TCRdb's copy, which holds only in-frame ones; the method was immunoSEQ multiplex PCR. The sample has 500,000 to 550,000 clones; more than 95% are singletons. The sample consisted of naive CD4+ T cells sorted from blood. Subset indicated: CD45RA+ positively selected. These TCRs come from a woman aged 30 to 39 in good health.

The chain recombines TRBV11-2 with TRBJ2-4, with a possible D match to TRBD1 (6 bases). Trimming left V 7 bases short and J 9 bases short, with 13 bases between. This CDR3 has 12 residues. CDR1 is SGHAT and CDR2 is FQNNGV in the germline V gene. In DNA form, the CDR3 reads TGTGCCAGCAACCAACTAGGGGGCATTCAGTACTTC. This gives the protein CASNQLGGIQYF.

This chain uses TRBV28 with TRBJ1-2; unclear D gene. This CDR3 spans 13 amino acids. Germline lookup yields CDR1 MDHEN and CDR2 SYDVKM. The germline V and J ends were trimmed by 6 bases and 0 bases, with 8 bases remaining between them. The CDR3 loop reads CASRDGANYGYTF. CDR3 nucleotides: TGTGCCAGCAGGGACGGTGCTAACTATGGCTACACCTTC.

The rearrangement links TRBV28 to TRBJ2-3; D is undetermined. Germline assignment: CDR1 MDHEN and CDR2 SYDVKM. Trimming took 5 bases from V and 2 from J, leaving 5 bases between them. The CDR3 is 12 residues long. The CDR3 DNA sequence: TGTGCCAGCAGTATCCCCACAGATACGCAGTATTTT. This gives the protein CASSIPTDTQYF.

The V and J genes are TRBV5-1 and TRBJ2-5; the match to TRBD1 covers 11 bases. Per the germline V gene, CDR1 is SGHRS and CDR2 is YFSETQ. The V segment lost 4 bases and the J segment 5 bases; nucleotides outside the gene matches: 13. CDR3 size: 17 residues. The DNA of the CDR3 is TGCGCCAGCAGCACCGGGACAGGGGGGTTCCGAGCGGAGACCCAGTACTTC. It encodes CASSTGTGGFRAETQYF.

The chain has TRBV11-2 and TRBJ1-1; D remains unclear. Germline-derived CDR1 and CDR2 are SGHAT and FQNNGV. The length of the CDR3 is 13 residues. V was shortened by 5 bases and J by 10 bases, with 17 bases between the two germline ends. For the CDR3, the DNA is TGTGCCAGCAGCGCGACTCGGGTGCTGGCAGCTTTCTTT. Translation: CASSATRVLAAFF. Filled out from reference TRBV11-2 and TRBJ1-1, the complete variable domain reads EAGVAQSPRYKIIEKRQSVAFWCNPISGHATLYWYQQILGQGPKLLIQFQNNGVVDDSQLPKDRFSAERLKGVDSTLKIQPAKLEDSAVYLCASSATRVLAAFFGQGTRLTVV.

The chain joins TRBV19 to TRBJ1-2, with D uncertain. The V end lost 2 bases, the J end lost 0 bases, and 16 bases lay between the germline ends. The CDR3 extends over 17 amino acids. Germline-derived CDR1 and CDR2 are LNHDA and SQIVND (reference sequence). CDR3 sequence: CASSIHTASISNYGYTF. The CDR3 DNA reads as TGTGCCAGTAGTATACATACGGCGTCCATTTCTAACTATGGCTACACCTTC. The whole variable domain, remainder taken from reference TRBV19 and TRBJ1-2, is DGGITQSPKYLFRKEGQNVTLSCEQNLNHDAMYWYRQDPGQGLRLIYYSQIVNDFQKGDIAEGYSVSREKKESFPLTVTSAQKNPTAFYLCASSIHTASISNYGYTFGSGTRLTVV.

The J gene is TRBJ1-3, the V gene TRBV28; no definite D call. The CDR3 extends over 16 amino acids. The germline V gene has CDR1 MDHEN and CDR2 SYDVKM. V was pared by 5 bases and J by 0 bases, with 14 bases between. CDR3 in amino acids: CASSPQDRSSGNTIYF. Here the CDR3 DNA reads TGTGCCAGCAGTCCCCAGGACCGAAGCTCTGGAAACACCATATATTTT.

V and J are TRBV27 and TRBJ1-1; possibly TRBD1 for D (6 bases). V shed 6 bases and J shed 5 bases, with 19 bases lying between them. CDR3 size: 15 residues. Germline V gene data show CDR1 as MNHEY and CDR2 as SMNVEV (reference sequence). CDR3 amino acids: CASRMLGRGPTEAFF. The CDR3 coding sequence is TGTGCCAGCAGAATGTTGGGCAGGGGTCCGACTGAAGCTTTCTTT.

This rearrangement joins TRBV18 to TRBJ2-5; D is possibly TRBD1 (5 bases). The V end was cut by 3 bases, the J end by 7 bases, with 18 bases between. This CDR3 has 15 residues. Looked up from germline, CDR1 is KGHSH and CDR2 is LQKENI. CDR3 in DNA: TGTGCCAGCTCACCGGCCGGGTTGACTCAGGGGACCCAGTACTTC. Protein: CASSPAGLTQGTQYF.

This sequence joins TRBV6-5 and TRBJ1-4; no definite D call. The CDR3 contains 15 residues. The germline V gene has CDR1 MNHEY and CDR2 SVGAGI. Trimming pared 6 bases from V and 0 bases from J, leaving 11 bases between. CDR3 sequence: CASSNLQATNEKLFF. The CDR3 nucleotides read TGTGCCAGCAGCAATCTCCAAGCAACTAATGAAAAACTGTTTTTT.

The gene calls are TRBV11-2 and TRBJ2-3, with D perhaps matching TRBD1 (6 bases). CDR1 is SGHAT, CDR2 FQNNGV, per germline. Trimming took off 5 bases at V and 6 bases at J, with 12 bases between the two ends. The length of the CDR3 is 13 residues. CDR3 bases: TGTGCCAGCAGCGGTCACAGGGTGGATACGCAGTATTTT. This encodes CASSGHRVDTQYF.

The chain uses TRBV11-1 and TRBJ1-5; D is undetermined. V lost 2 bases, J lost 6 bases, and 8 bases lay in between. Per germline, CDR1 SGHAT and CDR2 FQDESV (reference sequence). This CDR3 has 13 residues. In DNA, the CDR3 is TGTGCCAGCAGCTTACGTGAAGGTCAGCCCCAGCATTTT. Protein: CASSLREGQPQHF.

V usage is TRBV28 and J usage is TRBJ1-3; the D is unclear. The CDR3 sequence is 16 residues long. Trimming took off 4 bases at V and 0 bases at J, with 13 bases between the two ends. Germline CDR1 and CDR2: MDHEN and SYDVKM. This CDR3 reads CASSYTGTSSGNTIYF. The DNA of the CDR3 is TGTGCCAGCAGTTACACCGGAACAAGCTCTGGAAACACCATATATTTT.

V gene TRBV10-3 combines with J gene TRBJ2-1; D ambiguous. Per germline, CDR1 ENHRY and CDR2 SYGVKD. Trimming cost V 0 bases and J 5 bases, with 8 bases left between them. The CDR3 covers 14 residues. The CDR3 sequence is CAISESESNNEQFF. The CDR3 DNA reads as TGTGCCATCAGTGAGTCAGAATCAAACAATGAGCAGTTCTTC.

The chain carries TRBV2 and TRBJ2-1; D gene uncertain. The CDR3 spans 12 residues. Trimming shortened V by 6 bases and J by 6 bases, and 9 bases separated the two germline ends. The germline V gene has CDR1 SNHLY and CDR2 FYNNEI. The CDR3 here is CASRPISNEQFF. CDR3 bases: TGTGCCAGCAGACCCATAAGCAATGAGCAGTTCTTC.

This chain uses TRBV19 with TRBJ2-1, with 11 bases fitting TRBD2. The V and J ends lost 1 base and 4 bases, in that order; junction bases with no gene match: 6. The CDR3 contains 17 residues. CDR1 is LNHDA and CDR2 is SQIVND in the germline V gene (reference sequence). CDR3 sequence reads: CASSIGGTSGIYNEQFF. The CDR3 coding sequence is TGTGCCAGTAGTATAGGGGGGACTAGCGGTATTTACAATGAGCAGTTCTTC.

This clone has a single count. This chain uses TRBV5-1 with TRBJ2-2; D is possibly TRBD2 (5 bases). Trimming pared 0 bases from V and 2 bases from J, leaving 8 bases between. Germline V gene lookup returns CDR1 SGHRS and CDR2 YFSETQ. This CDR3 region has 15 residues. The DNA of the CDR3 is TGCGCCAGCAGCTTGGTCCGGGGAAACACCGGGGAGCTGTTTTTT. Encoded protein: CASSLVRGNTGELFF. Complete variable domain (other parts from reference TRBV5-1 and TRBJ2-2): KAGVTQTPRYLIKTRGQQVTLSCSPISGHRSVSWYQQTPGQGLQFLFEYFSETQRNKGNFPGRFSGRQFSNSRSEMNVSTLELGDSALYLCASSLVRGNTGELFFGEGSRLTVL.

The chain employs TRBV30 and TRBJ2-3; TRBD2 agrees at 9 bases. Per germline, CDR1 GTSNPN and CDR2 SVGIG (reference sequence). The length of the CDR3 is 16 residues. V lost 5 bases to trimming and J lost 2 bases; unmatched junction nucleotides: 11. Here the CDR3 DNA reads TGTGCCTGGGGGCTTGGGCTAGCGGGGAACACAGATACGCAGTATTTT. It translates to CAWGLGLAGNTDTQYF.

For this clone: Other DNA sequences in this specimen translate into the identical CDR3. This chain connects TRBV18 to TRBJ1-1, with a possible D match to TRBD1 (5 bases). CDR3 size: 13 residues. Germline assignment: CDR1 KGHSH and CDR2 LQKENI. Trimming cost V 3 bases and J 0 bases, with 5 bases left between them. CDR3 loop: CASSPDMNTEAFF. As DNA, the CDR3 is TGTGCCAGCTCACCGGACATGAACACTGAAGCTTTCTTT.

This chain uses TRBV7-8 with TRBJ2-1; the match to TRBD2 covers 8 bases. The V gene end was trimmed by 5 bases and the J gene end by 4 bases; junction bases not matched to a gene: 10. Germline V gene lookup returns CDR1 SGHVS and CDR2 FQNEAQ. The CDR3 spans 16 residues. The CDR3 region is CASSQLPSGFYNEQFF. Here the CDR3 DNA reads TGTGCCAGCAGCCAGCTCCCTAGCGGGTTTTACAATGAGCAGTTCTTC.

As concerns this clone: The sample holds other DNA sequences that translate to the same CDR3. This chain uses TRBV10-1 with TRBJ2-2, with D perhaps TRBD2 (5 bases). The germline gives CDR1 WNHNN, CDR2 SYGVQD (reference sequence). Trimming cost V 0 bases and J 6 bases, with 5 bases left between them. The CDR3 is made up of 13 amino acids. The CDR3 loop is CASSESGAGELFF. The CDR3 DNA follows: TGCGCCAGCAGTGAGTCGGGAGCCGGGGAGCTGTTTTTT.